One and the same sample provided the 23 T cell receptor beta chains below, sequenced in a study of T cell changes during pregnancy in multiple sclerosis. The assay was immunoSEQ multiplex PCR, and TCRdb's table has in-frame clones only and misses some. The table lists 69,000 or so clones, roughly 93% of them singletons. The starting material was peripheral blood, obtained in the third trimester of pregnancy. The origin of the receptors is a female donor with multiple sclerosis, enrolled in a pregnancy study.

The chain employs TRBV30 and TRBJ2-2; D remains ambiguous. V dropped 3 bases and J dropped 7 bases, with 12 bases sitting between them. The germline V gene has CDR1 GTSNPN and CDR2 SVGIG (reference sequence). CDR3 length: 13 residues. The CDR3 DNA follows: TGTGCCTGGAGGTCCCTAGGTGTCGGGGAGCTGTTTTTT. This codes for CAWRSLGVGELFF.

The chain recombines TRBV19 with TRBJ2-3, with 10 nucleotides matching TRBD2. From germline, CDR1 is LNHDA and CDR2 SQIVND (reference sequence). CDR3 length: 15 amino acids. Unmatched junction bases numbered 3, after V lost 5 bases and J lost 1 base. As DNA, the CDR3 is TGTGCCAGTAGTTCCCTAGCGGGGGGCACAGATACGCAGTATTTT. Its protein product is CASSSLAGGTDTQYF. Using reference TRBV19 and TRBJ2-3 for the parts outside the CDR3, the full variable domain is DGGITQSPKYLFRKEGQNVTLSCEQNLNHDAMYWYRQDPGQGLRLIYYSQIVNDFQKGDIAEGYSVSREKKESFPLTVTSAQKNPTAFYLCASSSLAGGTDTQYFGPGTRLTVL.

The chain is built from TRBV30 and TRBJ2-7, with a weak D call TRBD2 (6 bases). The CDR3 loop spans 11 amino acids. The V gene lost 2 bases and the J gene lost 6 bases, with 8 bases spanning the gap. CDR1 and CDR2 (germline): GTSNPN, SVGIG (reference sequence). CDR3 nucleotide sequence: TGTGCCTGGAGTTCCGGGAGCGAGCAGTACTTC. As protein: CAWSSGSEQYF. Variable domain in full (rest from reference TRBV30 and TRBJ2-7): SQTIHQWPATLVQPVGSPLSLECTVEGTSNPNLYWYRQAAGRGLQLLFYSVGIGQISSEVPQNLSASRPQDRQFILSSKKLLLSDSGFYLCAWSSGSEQYFGPGTRLTVT.

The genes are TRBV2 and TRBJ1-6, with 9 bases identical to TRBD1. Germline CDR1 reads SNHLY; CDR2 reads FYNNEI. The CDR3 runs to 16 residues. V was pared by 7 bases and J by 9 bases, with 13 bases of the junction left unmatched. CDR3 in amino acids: CASTQTQQGAGSPLHF. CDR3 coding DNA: TGTGCCAGCACTCAAACACAACAGGGGGCGGGTTCACCCCTCCACTTT. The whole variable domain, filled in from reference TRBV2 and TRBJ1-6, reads EPEVTQTPSHQVTQMGQEVILRCVPISNHLYFYWYRQILGQKVEFLVSFYNNEISEKSEIFDDQFSVERPDGSNFTLKIRSTKLEDSAMYFCASTQTQQGAGSPLHFGNGTRLTVT.

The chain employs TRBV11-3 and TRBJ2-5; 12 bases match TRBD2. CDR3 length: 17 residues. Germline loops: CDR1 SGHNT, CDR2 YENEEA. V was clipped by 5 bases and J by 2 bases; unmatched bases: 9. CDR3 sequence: CASSAGKTSGGQETQYF. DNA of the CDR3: TGTGCCAGCAGCGCGGGGAAGACTAGCGGGGGACAAGAGACCCAGTACTTC.

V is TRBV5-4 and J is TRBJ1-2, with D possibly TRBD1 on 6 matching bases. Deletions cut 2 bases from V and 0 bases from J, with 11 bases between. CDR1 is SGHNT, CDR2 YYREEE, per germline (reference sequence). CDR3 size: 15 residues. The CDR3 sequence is CASSFGRDTNYGYTF. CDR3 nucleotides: TGTGCCAGCAGCTTTGGAAGGGACACTAACTATGGCTACACCTTC.

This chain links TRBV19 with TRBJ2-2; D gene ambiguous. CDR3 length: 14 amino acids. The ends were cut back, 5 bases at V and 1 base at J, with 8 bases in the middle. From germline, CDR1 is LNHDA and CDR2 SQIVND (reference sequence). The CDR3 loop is CASSPQQNTGELFF. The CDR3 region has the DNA TGTGCCAGTAGTCCTCAACAGAACACCGGGGAGCTGTTTTTT.

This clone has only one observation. CDR3 region: CASRETGGVGGYTF. CDR3 nucleotide sequence: TGCGCCAGCAGGGAAACAGGGGGTGTGGGTGGCTACACCTTC. The chain uses TRBV10-2 and TRBJ1-2; 8 nucleotides align to TRBD1. The germline V gene has CDR1 WSHSY and CDR2 SAAADI. CDR3 length: 14 amino acids. The junction had 10 bases not matched to a gene; V was cut back by 6 bases and J by 7 bases.

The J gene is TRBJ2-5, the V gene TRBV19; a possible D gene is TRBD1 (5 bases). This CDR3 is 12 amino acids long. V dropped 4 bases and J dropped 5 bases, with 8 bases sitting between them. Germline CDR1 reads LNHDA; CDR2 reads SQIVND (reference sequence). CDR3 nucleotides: TGTGCCAGTAGTAGGGGCCGGGAGACCCAGTACTTC. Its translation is CASSRGRETQYF.

The CDR3 spells CASSGRGRNIQYF. The CDR3 DNA reads TGTGCCAGCAGCGGAAGGGGTCGAAACATTCAGTACTTC. This chain uses TRBV9 with TRBJ2-4; D perhaps matches TRBD1 (5 bases). Germline loops: CDR1 SGDLS, CDR2 YYNGEE. Trimming left V 3 bases short and J 6 bases short, with 10 bases between. The CDR3 consists of 13 residues.

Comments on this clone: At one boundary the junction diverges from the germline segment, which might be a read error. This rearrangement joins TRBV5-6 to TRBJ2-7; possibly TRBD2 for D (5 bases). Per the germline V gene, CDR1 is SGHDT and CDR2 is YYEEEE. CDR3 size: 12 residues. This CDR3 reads CASSLGARVGDF. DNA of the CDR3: TGTGCCAGCAGCCTGGGAGCGAGGGTTGGTGACTTC. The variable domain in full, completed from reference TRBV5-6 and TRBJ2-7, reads DAGVTQSPTHLIKTRGQQVTLRCSPKSGHDTVSWYQQALGQGPQFIFQYYEEEERQRGNFPDRFSGHQFPNYSSELNVNALLLGDSALYLCASSLGARVGDFGPGTRLTVT.

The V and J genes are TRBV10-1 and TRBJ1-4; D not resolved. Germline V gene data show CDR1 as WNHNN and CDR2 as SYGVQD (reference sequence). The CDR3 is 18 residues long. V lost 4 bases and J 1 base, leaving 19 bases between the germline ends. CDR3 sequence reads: CASSASRLLGRTNEKLFF. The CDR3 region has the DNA TGCGCCAGCAGTGCCAGCCGATTGTTGGGCAGAACTAATGAAAAACTGTTTTTT.

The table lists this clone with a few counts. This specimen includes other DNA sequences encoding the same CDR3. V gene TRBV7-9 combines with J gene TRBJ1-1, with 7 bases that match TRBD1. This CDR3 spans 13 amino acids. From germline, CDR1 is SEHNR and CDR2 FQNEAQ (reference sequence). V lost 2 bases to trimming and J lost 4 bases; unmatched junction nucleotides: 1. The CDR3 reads CASSLQGGTEAFF. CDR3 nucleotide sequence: TGTGCCAGCAGCTTACAGGGGGGCACTGAAGCTTTCTTT.

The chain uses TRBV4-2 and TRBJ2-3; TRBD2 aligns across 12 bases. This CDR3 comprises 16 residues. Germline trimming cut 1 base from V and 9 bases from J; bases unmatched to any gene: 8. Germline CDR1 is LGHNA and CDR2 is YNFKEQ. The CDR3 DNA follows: TGTGCCAGCAGCCAAGTCCTAGCGGGGGGGCAGGGGACGCAGTATTTT. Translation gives CASSQVLAGGQGTQYF.

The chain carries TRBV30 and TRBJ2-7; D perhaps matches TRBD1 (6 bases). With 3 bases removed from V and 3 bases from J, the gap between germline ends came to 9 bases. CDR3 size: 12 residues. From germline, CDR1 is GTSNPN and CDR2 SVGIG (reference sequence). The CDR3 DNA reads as TGTGCCTGGAGCCCGGGACACTACGAGCAGTACTTC. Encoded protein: CAWSPGHYEQYF.

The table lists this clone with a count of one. The CDR3 DNA sequence: TGCGCCAGCAGCTTGGTGAGACAGGGGGCCCCCTCCTACAATGAGCAGTTCTTC. It specifies CASSLVRQGAPSYNEQFF. The chain combines TRBV5-1 with TRBJ2-1; 10 bases line up with TRBD1. The V gene end was trimmed by 0 bases and the J gene end by 0 bases; junction bases not matched to a gene: 6. Germline CDR1 SGHRS, CDR2 YFSETQ. The CDR3 totals 18 residues.

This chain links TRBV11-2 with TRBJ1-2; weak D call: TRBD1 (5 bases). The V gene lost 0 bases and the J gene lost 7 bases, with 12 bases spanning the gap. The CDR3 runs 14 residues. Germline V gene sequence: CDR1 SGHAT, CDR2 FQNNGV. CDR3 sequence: CASSLDSRASGYTF. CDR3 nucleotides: TGTGCCAGCAGCTTAGATAGCAGGGCGTCTGGCTACACCTTC.

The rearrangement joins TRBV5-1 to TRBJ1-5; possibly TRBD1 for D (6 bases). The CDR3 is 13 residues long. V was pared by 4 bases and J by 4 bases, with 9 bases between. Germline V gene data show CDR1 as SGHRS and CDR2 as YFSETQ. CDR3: CASSLGHNQPQHF. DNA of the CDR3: TGCGCCAGCAGCCTGGGACATAATCAGCCCCAGCATTTT.

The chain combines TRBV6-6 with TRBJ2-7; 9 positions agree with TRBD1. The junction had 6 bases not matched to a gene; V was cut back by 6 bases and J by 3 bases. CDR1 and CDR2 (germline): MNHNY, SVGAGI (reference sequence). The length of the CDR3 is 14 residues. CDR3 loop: CASREPGQGYEQYF. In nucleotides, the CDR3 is TGTGCCAGCAGAGAGCCGGGACAGGGCTACGAGCAGTACTTC.

The CDR3 loop is CASSEAAGWLADTQYF. The CDR3 nucleotides are TGTGCCAGCAGTGAAGCAGCAGGTTGGTTGGCGGATACGCAGTATTTT. The chain joins TRBV2 to TRBJ2-3; D unresolved. Germline lookup yields CDR1 SNHLY and CDR2 FYNNEI. CDR3 length: 16 residues. Trimming cost V 0 bases and J 6 bases, with 16 bases left between them.

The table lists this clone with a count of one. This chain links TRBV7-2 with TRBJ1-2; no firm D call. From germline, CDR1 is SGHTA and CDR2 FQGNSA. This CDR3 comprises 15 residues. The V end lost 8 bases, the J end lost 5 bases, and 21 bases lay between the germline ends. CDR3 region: CASSSLGSPLYGYTF. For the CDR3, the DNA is TGTGCCAGCTCGTCTCTTGGCAGTCCCCTTTATGGCTACACCTTC.

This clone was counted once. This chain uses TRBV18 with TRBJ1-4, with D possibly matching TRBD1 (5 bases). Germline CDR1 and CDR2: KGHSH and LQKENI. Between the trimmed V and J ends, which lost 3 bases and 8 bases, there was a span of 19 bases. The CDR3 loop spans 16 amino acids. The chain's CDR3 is CASSPTRLGGGEKLFF. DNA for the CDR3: TGTGCCAGCTCACCGACCCGCCTGGGGGGAGGCGAAAAACTGTTTTTT.

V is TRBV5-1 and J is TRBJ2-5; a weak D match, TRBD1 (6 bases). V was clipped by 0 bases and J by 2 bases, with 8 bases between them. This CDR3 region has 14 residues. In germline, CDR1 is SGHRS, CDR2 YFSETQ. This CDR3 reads CASSLGTVQETQYF. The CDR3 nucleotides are TGCGCCAGCAGCTTGGGGACAGTTCAAGAGACCCAGTACTTC. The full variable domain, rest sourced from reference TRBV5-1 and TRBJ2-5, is KAGVTQTPRYLIKTRGQQVTLSCSPISGHRSVSWYQQTPGQGLQFLFEYFSETQRNKGNFPGRFSGRQFSNSRSEMNVSTLELGDSALYLCASSLGTVQETQYFGPGTRLLVL.